This TCR beta chain emerged from a study of cytomegalovirus exposure and HLA in healthy donors. Study-level information: As an earlier analysis found, some 170 million T cells yielded around 110 million unique TCR beta sequences.

Study conclusions and caveats: Further analysis was carried out later, and it showed several of the most significant clusters appearing linked to common viral pathogens. Previous analysis showed most TCR beta V segments were productive about 90% or about 30% of the time.

The CDR3 loop spans 12 amino acids. On this clone itself: The target antigen is unknown.

The primer mix had 60 Vbeta and 13 Jbeta primers. This table comes from immunoSEQ multiplex PCR, and its TCRdb copy is limited to in-frame clones, with some not included. In the table there are 150,000 to 180,000 clones, around 84% of which are singletons. This TCR was recovered from a woman between 40 and 50 years old in good health and CMV-seropositive. The chain employs TRBV21-1 and TRBJ1-1; the table names TRBD1, a call not compared with the DNA. TRBV21-1 is given as a pseudogene. Sequencing used PBMCs. CDR3 region: CARDVGLTEAFF. The DNA for the CDR3 is TGTGCTCGCGACGTGGGGCTCACTGAAGCTTTCTTT.